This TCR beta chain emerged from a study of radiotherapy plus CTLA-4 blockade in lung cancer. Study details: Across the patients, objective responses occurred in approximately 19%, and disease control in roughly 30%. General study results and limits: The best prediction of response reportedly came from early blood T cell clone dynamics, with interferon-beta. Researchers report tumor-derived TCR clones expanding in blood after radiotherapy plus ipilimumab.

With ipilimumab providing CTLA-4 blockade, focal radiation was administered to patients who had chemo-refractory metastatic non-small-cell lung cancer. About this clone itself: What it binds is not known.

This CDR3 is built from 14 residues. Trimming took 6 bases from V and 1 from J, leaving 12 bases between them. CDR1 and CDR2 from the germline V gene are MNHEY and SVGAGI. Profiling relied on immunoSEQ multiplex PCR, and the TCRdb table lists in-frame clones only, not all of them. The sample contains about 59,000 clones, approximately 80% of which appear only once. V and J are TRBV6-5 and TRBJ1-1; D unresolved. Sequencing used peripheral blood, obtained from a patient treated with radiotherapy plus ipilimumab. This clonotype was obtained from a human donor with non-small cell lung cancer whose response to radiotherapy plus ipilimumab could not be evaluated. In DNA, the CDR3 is TGTGCCAGCAGCCCCAGAGGAGGGAACACTGAAGCTTTCTTT. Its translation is CASSPRGGNTEAFF.